These T cell receptor beta chains were read from a single sample in a study of blood T cell repertoires in COVID-19. The protocol was immunoSEQ multiplex PCR, while the TCRdb copy is restricted to in-frame clones and leaves out a portion. The sample includes 300,000 to 450,000 clones, 85% of them seen just once. Sequencing was performed on peripheral blood. These TCRs come from a woman aged 18-30 years with acute or convalescent COVID-19. Each CDR3 is given with its conserved first and last residue. A D gene is named only where the DNA matches it firmly. Clone size is stated in some rows and not others, as once, few, many or a class when expanded.

abundance	d_gene	v_gene	j_gene	CDR3nt	CDR3aa
few	.	TRBV5-5	TRBJ1-2	TGTGCCAGCAGCTTGGCGGCGGCGAACTATGGCTACACCTTC	CASSLAAANYGYTF
.	.	TRBV21-1	TRBJ1-6	TGTGCCAGCAGCCCTAGGAGGGACAGGGGGCGGGTTGATTCACCCCTCCACTTT	CASSPRRDRGRVDSPLHF
.	.	TRBV19	TRBJ2-2	TGTGCCAGTAGTATAGCCGGCAGGGGGGACACCGGGGAGCTGTTTTTT	CASSIAGRGDTGELFF
.	.	TRBV30	TRBJ1-5	TGTGCCTGGAGTCTGGGAGGGTTCAATCAGCCCCAGCATTTT	CAWSLGGFNQPQHF
few	.	TRBV2	TRBJ2-1	TGTGCCAGCAGTTTTGTTAGACAAAACTCCTACAATGAGCAGTTCTTC	CASSFVRQNSYNEQFF
.	.	TRBV27	TRBJ2-6	TGTGCCAGCAGGGAGGTCTCTGGGGCCAACGTCCTGACTTTC	CASREVSGANVLTF
.	.	TRBV6-5	TRBJ1-5	TGTGCCAGCAGCACGGGGGGGGCATCTCAGCCCCAGCATTTT	CASSTGGASQPQHF
once	TRBD1	TRBV5-1	TRBJ2-5	TGCGCCAGCACCCGGGACAGGGGCTCTCAAGAGACCCAGTACTTC	CASTRDRGSQETQYF
.	TRBD2	TRBV5-4	TRBJ2-3	TGTGCCAGCAGCTTTCCGGGGGGATCCACAGATACGCAGTATTTT	CASSFPGGSTDTQYF
.	.	TRBV25-1	TRBJ1-2	TGTGCCAGCAGTGAAGTCGCAGGGCCCTATGGCTACACCTTC	CASSEVAGPYGYTF
.	.	TRBV19	TRBJ1-5	TGTGCCAGCACTTCCGGGTCTCGCAATCAGCCCCAGCATTTT	CASTSGSRNQPQHF
once	.	TRBV18	TRBJ2-1	TGTGCCAGCTCACCGCTACGTGGACTCCACAATGAGCAGTTCTTC	CASSPLRGLHNEQFF
.	TRBD1	TRBV3-1/TRBV3-2	TRBJ1-1	TGTGCCAGCAGCTTTAGACAGGGGGCGAACACTGAAGCTTTCTTT	CASSFRQGANTEAFF
.	TRBD1	TRBV6-5	TRBJ1-2	TGTGCCAGCAGCGGGACAGGGGGTTCCCCATATGGCTACACCTTC	CASSGTGGSPYGYTF
.	.	TRBV5-1	TRBJ1-2	TGCGCCAGCAGCCCGGACGGGGGAACTAACTATGGCTACACCTTC	CASSPDGGTNYGYTF
.	TRBD2	TRBV7-3	TRBJ2-3	TGTGCCAGCAGCTTAAATCGTGGCGGGGGGGCCCCAGATACGCAGTATTTT	CASSLNRGGGAPDTQYF
.	TRBD2	TRBV5-4	TRBJ2-7	TGTGCCAGCAGCTTTGGCGGGACTAGCGGGAGAGGTTACGAGCAGTACTTC	CASSFGGTSGRGYEQYF
.	.	TRBV7-2	TRBJ2-7	TGTGCCAGCAGCCTGGGGGGGCTTACCTACGAGCAGTACTTC	CASSLGGLTYEQYF
.	.	TRBV25-1	TRBJ1-4	TGTGCCGGCGTACCAAGGGGGAGTTCCGAAAAACTGTTTTTT	CAGVPRGSSEKLFF
.	.	TRBV2	TRBJ1-5	TGTGCCAGCAAGAGGGAGGGTTTCGGCAATCAGCCCCAGCATTTT	CASKREGFGNQPQHF
.	TRBD2	TRBV4-2	TRBJ2-1	TGTGCCAGCAGCCAAAGACTCTTAAACCTAGCGGTTATCCACAATGAGCAGTTCTTC	CASSQRLLNLAVIHNEQFF
.	.	TRBV7-6	TRBJ1-5	TGTGCCAGCAGCCCCGGGACCAGGGGCAGCAATCAGCCCCAGCATTTT	CASSPGTRGSNQPQHF
.	TRBD1	TRBV9	TRBJ2-2	TGTGCCAGCAGCGTAGGACAGGGGGCTGGCGGGGAGCTGTTTTTT	CASSVGQGAGGELFF
.	.	TRBV19	TRBJ1-2	TGTGCCAGTAGTATGGAGGTCACGGGCAGAATCTATGGCTACACCTTC	CASSMEVTGRIYGYTF
.	.	TRBV7-8	TRBJ1-6	TGTGCCAGCAGCTTAGCTGGCCCGATTAACCATTCACCCCTCCACTTT	CASSLAGPINHSPLHF
once	.	TRBV11-2	TRBJ2-7	TGTGCCAGCAGCTTCCCAGGCTCCTACGAGCAGTACTTC	CASSFPGSYEQYF
.	TRBD2	TRBV11-2	TRBJ2-5	TGTGCCAGCAGCTTAGGTAGACTAGCGGGGGAGAAAGAGACCCAGTACTTC	CASSLGRLAGEKETQYF
.	.	TRBV11-2	TRBJ1-2	TGTGCCAGCAGTACTTCAAACTATGGCTACACCTTC	CASSTSNYGYTF
.	.	TRBV12-5	TRBJ1-1	TGTGCTAGTGGGACAGGTCGCGGCACTGAAGCTTTCTTT	CASGTGRGTEAFF
once	TRBD1	TRBV6-1	TRBJ2-5	TGTGCCAGCAGTGCTCCGGGACAGGGGCTTTTTAGAGAGACCCAGTACTTC	CASSAPGQGLFRETQYF
.	.	TRBV7-2	TRBJ2-3	TGTGCCAGCAGCCCACCCCTAAACACAGATACGCAGTATTTT	CASSPPLNTDTQYF
.	.	TRBV6-5	TRBJ1-4	TGTGCCAGCAGTCGCCCGGGACAACGTGAAAAACTGTTTTTT	CASSRPGQREKLFF
once	TRBD1	TRBV5-1	TRBJ2-5	TGCGCCAGCAGCTCAGGGGGCGAGGATACCCAGTACTTC	CASSSGGEDTQYF
.	.	TRBV9	TRBJ2-7	TGTGCCAGCAGCCCAATCCTAGGCCCCTCCTACGAGCAGTACTTC	CASSPILGPSYEQYF
.	.	TRBV19	TRBJ2-7	TGTGCCAGTAAAAAAGATGTAGGCGGCTACGAGCAGTACTTC	CASKKDVGGYEQYF
.	TRBD1	TRBV6-5	TRBJ2-7	TGTGCCAGCCAAGTAGGACAGGGATCGTACGAGCAGTACTTC	CASQVGQGSYEQYF
.	TRBD1	TRBV5-1	TRBJ2-2	TGCGCCAGCAGCTCGCAGGGGGACACCGGGGAGCTGTTTTTT	CASSSQGDTGELFF
.	TRBD1	TRBV27	TRBJ2-1	TGTGCCAGCAGTTTGGGACAGGGAAATGAGCAGTTCTTC	CASSLGQGNEQFF
once	.	TRBV6-5	TRBJ2-7	TGTGCCAGCATGGGGGGGGCATCCAAGTACGAGCAGTACTTC	CASMGGASKYEQYF
few	.	TRBV27	TRBJ1-2	TGTGCCAGCAGTTCCCGACAGGCGCTATCGGGCTACACCTTC	CASSSRQALSGYTF
.	TRBD2	TRBV11-2	TRBJ2-5	TGTGCCAGCAGCTTTCTCCTGACTAGCCACGAGACCCAGTACTTC	CASSFLLTSHETQYF
once	.	TRBV27	TRBJ2-5	TGTGCCAGCAGTTTATTTTCAGGGCTAGGAGAAGAGACCCAGTACTTC	CASSLFSGLGEETQYF
.	TRBD1	TRBV6-5	TRBJ1-5	TGTGCCAGCAGCCCGACAGGGGGCAGCGTTCAGCCCCAGCATTTT	CASSPTGGSVQPQHF
.	.	TRBV5-1	TRBJ2-5	TGCGCCAGCAGCTTGACAGGGTTAGAGACCCAGTACTTC	CASSLTGLETQYF
.	.	TRBV5-1	TRBJ1-3	TGCGCCAGCAGCTTCGGGGAGGGGGTTGGAAACACCATATATTTT	CASSFGEGVGNTIYF
few	TRBD1	TRBV18	TRBJ2-7	TGTGCCAGCTCAGCCGGACAGGGGGCCTACTACGAGCAGTACTTC	CASSAGQGAYYEQYF
.	.	TRBV19	TRBJ2-7	TGTGCCAGTAGTATAGGTGGTGGCAGGGGAAACTACGAGCAGTACTTC	CASSIGGGRGNYEQYF
once	TRBD1	TRBV20-1	TRBJ2-1	TGCAGTGCTGGTGTAGACAGGGAGTACAATGAGCAGTTCTTC	CSAGVDREYNEQFF
.	.	TRBV5-6	TRBJ1-2	TGTGCCAGCAGCCCTCTGGGAGGGGATGGCTACACCTTC	CASSPLGGDGYTF
once	.	TRBV5-5	TRBJ1-6	TGTGCCAGCAGCTTGGAAGGGTTTGGGGCCGTTTCACCCCTCCACTTT	CASSLEGFGAVSPLHF
.	TRBD2	TRBV19	TRBJ2-7	TGTGCCAGTAGCGGACTAGCGGGTACCTACGAGCAGTACTTC	CASSGLAGTYEQYF
.	TRBD2	TRBV3-1/TRBV3-2	TRBJ2-7	TGTGCCAGCAACTACGGGGGGGGACTAGGCGAGCAGTACTTC	CASNYGGGLGEQYF
.	.	TRBV27	TRBJ2-3	TGTGCCAGCAGTTCCCTCCCCACAGATACGCAGTATTTT	CASSSLPTDTQYF
few	TRBD1	TRBV4-1	TRBJ1-1	TGCGCCAGCAGCCAAAGGACAGGGTTTTCAACTGAAGCTTTCTTT	CASSQRTGFSTEAFF
.	TRBD1	TRBV29-1	TRBJ2-7	TGCAGCGTTGGAAGTCAGGGGGCTGGAGAGCAGTACTTC	CSVGSQGAGEQYF
.	.	TRBV7-8	TRBJ1-1	TGTGCCAGCAGCTTAGTATGGGAGCCTGGAGCTTTCTTT	CASSLVWEPGAFF
.	.	TRBV2	TRBJ1-5	TGTGCCAGCGGTAATCACGAATGGGACAAATTATATAGCAATCAGCCCCAGCATTTT	CASGNHEWDKLYSNQPQHF